The T cell receptor (beta chain) under discussion was sequenced for a study of blood T cell repertoires in COVID-19. Profiled with immunoSEQ multiplex PCR; TCRdb holds only in-frame clones, not every one. The sample has 300,000 to 400,000 clones, 90% seen once. Trimming left V 4 bases short and J 2 bases short, with 14 bases between. The germline V gene has CDR1 SGHRS and CDR2 YFSETQ. This CDR3 has 15 amino acids. A Seattle source enrolled patients during active infection and followed them longitudinally. This clone was seen only once. The chain links TRBV5-1 to TRBJ2-3, with D tentatively TRBD1 (6 bases). This clonotype was obtained from a woman aged 25 to 39 with COVID-19, enrolled during active disease. Sequenced input: peripheral blood. The DNA for the CDR3 is TGCGCCAGCAGCCCCGGGACAACCAACACAGATACGCAGTATTTT. This gives the protein CASSPGTTNTDTQYF.